This entry lists 32 T cell receptor beta chains sequenced from one sample in a study of cytomegalovirus exposure and HLA in healthy donors. The primer mix had 60 Vbeta and 13 Jbeta primers. Sequencing used immunoSEQ multiplex PCR; TCRdb keeps in-frame clones, though not all of them. The sample has around 130,000 clones, approximately 66% seen once. The specimen was PBMCs. The receptors here all came from a woman in her forties in good health and CMV-seropositive.

This chain uses TRBV19 with TRBJ1-4; the D gene is possibly TRBD1 (6 bases). The CDR3 covers 15 residues. Trimming shortened V by 4 bases and J by 5 bases, and 14 bases separated the two germline ends. In germline, CDR1 is LNHDA, CDR2 SQIVND (reference sequence). The CDR3 DNA sequence: TGTGCCAGTAGTACCTTCGGGGGGGCGAATGAAAAACTGTTTTTT. This encodes CASSTFGGANEKLFF.

The chain combines TRBV20-1 with TRBJ1-1; unclear D gene. CDR1 is DFQATT and CDR2 is SNEGSKA in the germline V gene (reference sequence). The CDR3 runs 11 residues. The CDR3, as DNA: TGCGGAAAAGAGGTGAGCACTGAAGCTTTCTTT. Translation gives CGKEVSTEAFF.

In its sample, this clone was seen a few times. The chain has TRBV6-4 and TRBJ2-3; 8 bases align to TRBD1. The CDR3 consists of 16 residues. Looked up from germline, CDR1 is MRHNA and CDR2 is SNTAGT. The J segment lost 1 base and the V segment lost 0 bases, leaving 3 bases of the junction unmatched. The CDR3 DNA sequence: TGTGCCAGCAGTGACTCCACAGGGGGTGGCACAGATACGCAGTATTTT. It is translated as CASSDSTGGGTDTQYF.

In its sample, this clone was seen once. This chain uses TRBV5-1 with TRBJ1-3; D ambiguous. From germline, CDR1 is SGHRS and CDR2 YFSETQ. Trimming left V 0 bases short and J 4 bases short, with 5 bases between. The CDR3 extends over 13 amino acids. CDR3 region: CASSLERGNTIYF. CDR3 in DNA: TGCGCCAGCAGCTTGGAGCGGGGAAACACCATATATTTT.

This clone has a handful of counts. CDR3 DNA sequence: TGTGCCAGCAGCGTACCGGCTAGCGGGGAGGTTTACTACAATGAGCAGTTCTTC. Translation gives CASSVPASGEVYYNEQFF. The chain has TRBV7-9 and TRBJ2-1; TRBD2 agrees at 9 bases. J lost 3 bases, V lost 5 bases, and 14 bases had no gene match. The CDR3 is made up of 18 amino acids. Germline assignment: CDR1 SEHNR and CDR2 FQNEAQ (reference sequence). Full variable domain (remainder filled in from reference TRBV7-9 and TRBJ2-1): DTGVSQNPRHKITKRGQNVTFRCDPISEHNRLYWYRQTLGQGPEFLTYFQNEAQLEKSRLLSDRFSAERPKGSFSTLEIQRTEQGDSAMYLCASSVPASGEVYYNEQFFGPGTRLTVL.

The chain recombines TRBV9 with TRBJ2-3; D uncertain. The CDR3 has 14 residues. CDR1 is SGDLS, CDR2 YYNGEE, per germline. The V end was cut by 0 bases, the J end by 0 bases, with 5 bases between. DNA of the CDR3: TGTGCCAGCAGCGTAGGGCCTAGCACAGATACGCAGTATTTT. Encoded protein: CASSVGPSTDTQYF.

CDR3 nucleotide sequence: TGTGCCAGCAGCCGGGTTAGCGGGGGAACCTACGAGCAGTACTTC. Translating gives CASSRVSGGTYEQYF. The V and J genes are TRBV9 and TRBJ2-7; TRBD2 aligns across 9 bases. Trimming removed 4 bases from V and 2 bases from J; junction bases left unmatched: 7. The germline V gene has CDR1 SGDLS and CDR2 YYNGEE. The CDR3 spans 15 residues.

The CDR3 coding sequence is TGTGCCATCAGTTCGACAGGGGAAGGTGAAAAACTGTTTTTT. Translated: CAISSTGEGEKLFF. The chain links TRBV10-3 to TRBJ1-4; 8 bases agree with TRBD1. Germline V lookup: CDR1 ENHRY, CDR2 SYGVKD. V lost 5 bases and J lost 7; bases outside the gene matches: 6. This CDR3 has 14 residues.

This chain links TRBV6-1 with TRBJ1-5; perhaps TRBD1 as D (5 bases). The germline V gene encodes CDR1 MNHNS and CDR2 SASEGT. The CDR3 length is 12 residues. V lost 7 bases to trimming and J lost 4 bases, with 8 bases between them. For the CDR3, the DNA is TGTGCCAGCATCCAGGGAAATCAGCCCCAGCATTTT. Its protein is CASIQGNQPQHF.

As for this clone: Relative to the germline gene, one junction end is altered; a read error may explain this. V usage is TRBV23-1 and J usage is TRBJ1-2; TRBD1 matches at 7 bases. TRBV23-1 is an open reading frame, and its role is uncertain. CDR3 size: 16 residues. CDR3 coding DNA: TGCGCCAGCAGTCCGACGACCGGGACAGTCCGTTATGGCTACCCCTTC. It is translated as CASSPTTGTVRYGYPF.

The rearrangement uses TRBV25-1 and TRBJ1-4, with 10 bases lining up with TRBD1. V gave up 5 bases and J gave up 7 bases; unmatched junction bases: 4. Germline CDR1 MGHDK, CDR2 SYGVNS. The CDR3 is 14 amino acids. The CDR3: CASSRGTGAEKLFF. The DNA of the CDR3 is TGTGCCAGCAGTCGCGGGACAGGGGCTGAAAAACTGTTTTTT.

The V call is TRBV15, the J call TRBJ2-1; 7 bases match TRBD2. Germline-derived CDR1 and CDR2 are LNHNV and YYDKDF (reference sequence). V shed 5 bases, J shed 2 bases, and the junction held 6 bases outside the gene matches. This CDR3 is 15 amino acids long. CDR3 sequence reads: CATSWSGTAYNEQFF. CDR3 coding DNA: TGTGCCACCAGCTGGAGCGGGACGGCCTACAATGAGCAGTTCTTC.

The chain recombines TRBV27 with TRBJ1-6, with 7 positions matching TRBD1. Trimming cost V 5 bases and J 8 bases; bases outside gene matches: 15. CDR1 MNHEY and CDR2 SMNVEV come from the germline V gene (reference sequence). The CDR3 is made up of 17 amino acids. The CDR3 protein is CASSTGAGPTYDSPLHF. CDR3 nucleotides: TGTGCCAGCAGTACAGGGGCAGGTCCAACATACGATTCACCCCTCCACTTT.

This chain joins TRBV18 and TRBJ1-3; no definite D call. The CDR3 length is 18 residues. The germline V and J ends were trimmed by 3 bases and 2 bases, with 20 bases remaining between them. CDR1 and CDR2 (germline): KGHSH, LQKENI. The CDR3 DNA sequence: TGTGCCAGCTCACCCGAAGCCTCAAGCGGTGGCACTGGAAACACCATATATTTT. This translates into CASSPEASSGGTGNTIYF. The full variable domain, completed using reference TRBV18 and TRBJ1-3, is NAGVMQNPRHLVRRRGQEARLRCSPMKGHSHVYWYRQLPEEGLKFMVYLQKENIIDESGMPKERFSAEFPKEGPSILRIQQVVRGDSAAYFCASSPEASSGGTGNTIYFGEGSWLTVV.

The genes are TRBV14 and TRBJ2-7; no reliable D call. There are 13 residues in the CDR3. V shed 1 base and J shed 6 bases, with 10 bases lying between them. Germline CDR1 reads SGHDN; CDR2 reads FVKESK. CDR3 region: CASSQARIGEQYF. Here the CDR3 DNA reads TGTGCCAGCAGCCAAGCCAGGATTGGCGAGCAGTACTTC.

The chain is built from TRBV25-1 and TRBJ2-5, with 8 bases matching TRBD2. The closer fit of TRBJ2-7 to the DNA end suggests the J call may be wrong. CDR3 size: 14 residues. Germline V gene data show CDR1 as MGHDK and CDR2 as SYGVNS. The CDR3 DNA reads as TGTGCCAGCAGTACTACTAGCGGATTCTACGAGCAGTACTTC. Protein sequence: CASSTTSGFYEQYF.

V is TRBV25-1 and J is TRBJ2-3, with TRBD2 matching 7 bases. The CDR3 length is 15 residues. V dropped 3 bases and J dropped 2; count of bases not matched to a gene: 5. The germline gives CDR1 MGHDK, CDR2 SYGVNS. DNA for the CDR3: TGTGCCAGCAGTGAGATGGCGGGAGCCACAGATACGCAGTATTTT. Translated: CASSEMAGATDTQYF.

The V and J genes are TRBV15 and TRBJ2-7; 9 bases map to TRBD2. This CDR3 comprises 14 residues. Germline-derived CDR1 and CDR2 are LNHNV and YYDKDF (reference sequence). The junction had 8 bases not matched to a gene; V was cut back by 5 bases and J by 6 bases. The CDR3 reads CATSRKAGGREQYF. The CDR3 nucleotides are TGTGCCACCAGCCGAAAAGCGGGAGGCCGCGAGCAGTACTTC.

The J gene is TRBJ1-5, the V gene TRBV2; TRBD1 might be the D (6 bases). Germline V CDR1 and CDR2: SNHLY, FYNNEI. The CDR3 totals 14 residues. V was pared by 6 bases and J by 3 bases, with 12 bases between. CDR3 residues: CASSPGQFNQPQHF. Written as DNA, the CDR3 is TGTGCCAGCAGCCCTGGACAGTTCAATCAGCCCCAGCATTTT.

The chain combines TRBV6-5 with TRBJ1-1; D is unresolved. Between the trimmed V and J ends, which lost 7 bases and 4 bases, there was a span of 13 bases. CDR3 size: 13 residues. CDR1 and CDR2 from the germline V gene are MNHEY and SVGAGI. The CDR3 region is CASTTGEGTEAFF. The CDR3 bases are TGTGCCAGCACCACCGGGGAGGGCACTGAAGCTTTCTTT.

The chain couples TRBV30 to TRBJ2-1, with TRBD2 identical over 9 bases. V gave up 2 bases and J gave up 3 bases; unmatched junction bases: 8. Germline V gene sequence: CDR1 GTSNPN, CDR2 SVGIG (reference sequence). The CDR3 totals 16 residues. The CDR3 nucleotides read TGTGCCTGGAGTCGGAGCGGGGGGAATTACTACAATGAGCAGTTCTTC. This sequence encodes CAWSRSGGNYYNEQFF.

In DNA, the CDR3 is TGTGCCAGCAGCCCCAGTTTGCACACAGATACGCAGTATTTT. It specifies CASSPSLHTDTQYF. This chain uses TRBV11-1 with TRBJ2-3; D uncertain. With 5 bases removed from V and 2 bases from J, the gap between germline ends came to 11 bases. Germline-derived CDR1 and CDR2 are SGHAT and FQDESV (reference sequence). This CDR3 has 14 residues.

The V and J genes are TRBV5-8 and TRBJ2-3, with 10 bases matching TRBD2. The CDR3 has 15 residues. Germline CDR1 SGHTS, CDR2 YDEGEE. Trimming took 5 bases from V and 4 from J; bases not matched to a gene: 7. This CDR3 reads CASRGAGGPPDTQYF. CDR3 nucleotide sequence: TGTGCCAGCAGGGGAGCGGGAGGGCCGCCAGATACGCAGTATTTT.

The chain joins TRBV6-5 to TRBJ2-5; 9 bases agree with TRBD1. Germline V gene lookup returns CDR1 MNHEY and CDR2 SVGAGI. The CDR3 contains 14 residues. With V trimmed by 6 bases and J by 11 bases, 13 bases remained unmatched. The CDR3 protein is CASRAGQRTGEQYF. As DNA, the CDR3 is TGTGCCAGCAGGGCGGGACAGCGGACAGGGGAGCAGTACTTC.

J is TRBJ1-2 and V is TRBV7-9; maybe TRBD1 (5 bases). Trimming took off 5 bases at V and 4 bases at J, with 8 bases between the two ends. Germline CDR1 is SEHNR and CDR2 is FQNEAQ (reference sequence). The CDR3 has 12 amino acids. CDR3 amino acids: CASSVTVYGYTF. CDR3 coding DNA: TGTGCCAGCAGCGTGACAGTCTATGGCTACACCTTC.

On this clone itself: Additional DNA sequences in this sample encode the identical CDR3. The chain joins TRBV4-1 to TRBJ2-7, with 10 bases lining up with TRBD2. Germline CDR1 and CDR2: MGHRA and YSYEKL. With 0 bases clipped from V and 3 bases from J, the junction kept 2 bases outside the gene matches. This CDR3 spans 15 amino acids. DNA for the CDR3: TGCGCCAGCAGCCAAGATAGCGGGGGGCTCTACGAGCAGTACTTC. It yields the protein CASSQDSGGLYEQYF.

V and J are TRBV30 and TRBJ2-2, with D unclear. Germline CDR1 reads GTSNPN; CDR2 reads SVGIG (reference sequence). Trimming shortened V by 0 bases and J by 6 bases, and 8 bases separated the two germline ends. This CDR3 has 13 amino acids. CDR3: CAWSVLLAGELFF. The CDR3 bases are TGTGCCTGGAGTGTACTGCTGGCCGGGGAGCTGTTTTTT.

The chain has TRBV9 and TRBJ1-5; TRBD1 is a possible D gene (6 bases). Germline CDR1 is SGDLS and CDR2 is YYNGEE. V was pared by 4 bases and J by 6 bases, with 17 bases between. The CDR3 sequence is 15 residues long. CDR3 sequence reads: CASSPGAGVSQPQHF. CDR3 sequence (DNA): TGTGCCAGCAGCCCCGGGGCAGGGGTAAGTCAGCCCCAGCATTTT.

The rearrangement joins TRBV9 to TRBJ1-6; TRBD1 is a possible D gene (6 bases). This CDR3 is 14 amino acids long. CDR1 SGDLS and CDR2 YYNGEE come from the germline V gene. Trimming took off 3 bases at V and 5 bases at J, with 9 bases between the two ends. This CDR3 reads CASSAGADNSPLHF. The DNA of the CDR3 is TGTGCCAGCAGCGCAGGGGCTGATAATTCACCCCTCCACTTT.

The chain couples TRBV10-3 to TRBJ1-2; D possibly corresponds to TRBD1 (5 bases). Looked up from germline, CDR1 is ENHRY and CDR2 is SYGVKD. The germline V and J ends were trimmed by 10 bases and 0 bases, with 15 bases remaining between them. The CDR3 consists of 14 residues. The CDR3 sequence is CATRATGANYGYTF. The CDR3 DNA reads as TGTGCCACCCGAGCAACAGGAGCTAACTATGGCTACACCTTC.

The rearrangement uses TRBV5-1 and TRBJ1-3, with TRBD1 matching 7 bases. This CDR3 contains 16 residues. J lost 4 bases, V lost 4 bases, and 11 bases had no gene match. Germline-derived CDR1 and CDR2 are SGHRS and YFSETQ. CDR3 in DNA: TGCGCCAGCAGCCCCACTTCACGGACAGGCGGAAACACCATATATTTT. Translated, it gives CASSPTSRTGGNTIYF.

The chain combines TRBV27 with TRBJ2-7; 10 bases align to TRBD2. The CDR3 is 17 amino acids. The germline gives CDR1 MNHEY, CDR2 SMNVEV (reference sequence). Losses at the gene ends were 0 bases for V and 3 bases for J; bases not matched to a gene: 8. This CDR3 reads CASSLSPRSGGLYEQYF. The CDR3 nucleotides are TGTGCCAGCAGTTTATCCCCGCGTAGCGGGGGGCTCTACGAGCAGTACTTC.